A single sample gave rise to the 17 T cell receptor beta chains below, sequenced in a study of T-cell memory formation after mild COVID-19. TCRdb reprocessed the 5' RACE reads with MiXCR, giving one entry per CDR3 protein. The sample contains some 180,000 distinct CDR3 sequences, approximately 17% of which appear only once. Material: PBMCs or a T cell subset sorted from them (not recorded which). These receptors originate from a man younger than 35 who had mild COVID-19 (a few samples of this study predate the infection). Cell type and time point are not known.

J is TRBJ2-3 and V is TRBV27; D is possibly TRBD2 (5 bases). V was pared by 3 bases and J by 6 bases, with 10 bases between. CDR3 length: 13 amino acids. The germline V gene encodes CDR1 MNHEY and CDR2 SMNVEV (reference sequence). CDR3 coding DNA: TGTGCCAGCAGTTTCCCCCGGGGTGATACGCAGTATTTT. It yields the protein CASSFPRGDTQYF.

Only a few counts were recorded for this clonotype. The chain has TRBV2 and TRBJ2-3, with TRBD2 matching over 7 bases. J gave up 2 bases and V 6 bases, and 5 bases lay outside the gene matches. CDR3 size: 14 residues. Germline V gives CDR1 SNHLY, CDR2 FYNNEI. CDR3 nucleotides: TGTGCCAGCAGGACTAGCTTGGCCACAGATACGCAGTATTTT. Translating it yields CASRTSLATDTQYF.

As DNA, the CDR3 is TGTGCCAGCAGCCCACAGGGGGGCTGGGTAGAGACCCAGTACTTC. The encoded protein is CASSPQGGWVETQYF. This chain connects TRBV7-3 to TRBJ2-5; 8 nucleotides line up with TRBD1. Germline CDR1 SGHTA, CDR2 FQGTGA. V lost 5 bases to trimming and J lost 4 bases; unmatched junction nucleotides: 9. CDR3 size: 15 residues.

The table lists this clonotype with a count of one. The rearrangement uses TRBV7-2 and TRBJ2-7; D may be TRBD1 (6 bases). The germline V gene has CDR1 SGHTA and CDR2 FQGNSA. CDR3 length equals 18 residues. The germline V and J ends were trimmed by 5 bases and 3 bases, with 26 bases remaining between them. The CDR3 is CASSGLSRQGISFYEQYF. The DNA of the CDR3 is TGTGCCAGCAGCGGGCTTAGTAGGCAGGGGATTTCTTTCTACGAGCAGTACTTC.

This clonotype has ten or more counts. The chain uses TRBV7-8 and TRBJ2-2, with D uncertain. CDR1 is SGHVS and CDR2 is FQNEAQ in the germline V gene. Trimming left V 4 bases short and J 0 bases short, with 12 bases between. The length of the CDR3 is 16 residues. CDR3 sequence (DNA): TGTGCCAGCAGCTCACCCGACACCGCGAACACCGGGGAGCTGTTTTTT. Its protein is CASSSPDTANTGELFF.

The chain is built from TRBV12-3 or TRBV12-4 and TRBJ2-5; D ambiguous. Trimming removed 2 bases at V and 5 bases at J, with 12 bases between. CDR3 length equals 14 residues. The CDR3 DNA follows: TGTGCCAGCAGTTTAAATCCACTGAGGGAGACCCAGTACTTC. Translation: CASSLNPLRETQYF.

This clonotype was recorded a few times. CDR3 sequence (DNA): TGTGCCAGCAGTTTCCTGACCGCCGTGAACACTGAAGCTTTCTTT. This encodes CASSFLTAVNTEAFF. The chain carries TRBV6-2 or TRBV6-3 and TRBJ1-1; D ambiguous. V was pared by 4 bases and J by 0 bases, with 12 bases between. The CDR3 length is 15 residues. CDR1 is MNHEY, CDR2 SVGEGT, per germline.

This clonotype came up a few times. The chain carries TRBV11-2 and TRBJ1-4; D unclear. Trimming shortened V by 1 base and J by 14 bases, and 2 bases separated the two germline ends. From germline, CDR1 is SGHAT and CDR2 FQNNGV. The CDR3 is 9 residues long. CDR3 protein: CASSLVLFF. CDR3 in DNA: TGTGCCAGCAGCTTAGTTCTGTTTTTT.

The rearrangement joins TRBV7-8 to TRBJ2-7; 10 bases line up with TRBD2. This CDR3 is built from 15 residues. J lost 4 bases, V lost 5 bases, and 8 bases had no gene match. Germline CDR1 is SGHVS and CDR2 is FQNEAQ. The CDR3, as DNA: TGTGCCAGCAGCCCACGGACTAGCGGACTGTACGAGCAGTACTTC. Protein product: CASSPRTSGLYEQYF.

This clonotype was seen a few times. This sequence joins TRBV7-3 and TRBJ1-2; D call uncertain. The germline V gene encodes CDR1 SGHTA and CDR2 FQGTGA. CDR3 length: 13 amino acids. The ends were cut back, 6 bases at V and 8 bases at J, with 16 bases in the middle. CDR3 in amino acids: CASRPSLLEGYTF. In DNA form, the CDR3 reads TGTGCCAGCAGGCCGAGCCTGTTGGAGGGCTACACCTTC.

This clonotype has a handful of counts. This chain connects TRBV7-3 to TRBJ1-1; D remains unclear. CDR1 SGHTA and CDR2 FQGTGA come from the germline V gene. This CDR3 has 13 residues. Trimming removed 0 bases at V and 5 bases at J, with 7 bases between. CDR3 bases: TGTGCCAGCAGCTTAACCCAGGCGACTGAAGCTTTCTTT. Translating gives CASSLTQATEAFF.

This clonotype was picked up a small number of times. The chain is built from TRBV20-1 and TRBJ1-1; 10 bases map to TRBD1. CDR3 length equals 13 residues. CDR1 and CDR2 from the germline V gene are DFQATT and SNEGSKA (reference sequence). V lost 5 bases, J lost 8 bases, and 8 bases stayed unmatched. The CDR3 spells CSAPGRQGAEAFF. The DNA of the CDR3 is TGCAGTGCTCCCGGGAGACAGGGGGCAGAAGCTTTCTTT.

This clonotype was seen only a few times. The V gene is TRBV7-2, the J gene TRBJ1-2, with 7 bases lining up with TRBD1. With V trimmed by 0 bases and J by 0 bases, 7 bases remained unmatched. CDR1 and CDR2 from the germline V gene are SGHTA and FQGNSA. The CDR3 is made up of 17 amino acids. The CDR3 DNA is TGTGCCAGCAGCTTAGCGCTTAGGACAGGCGCTAACTATGGCTACACCTTC. As protein: CASSLALRTGANYGYTF.

This clonotype came up a few times. The chain employs TRBV4-3 and TRBJ1-5; D ambiguous. Trimming took 1 base from V and 0 from J, leaving 7 bases between them. From germline, CDR1 is LGHNA and CDR2 YSLEER. The CDR3 sequence is 15 residues long. CDR3 sequence (DNA): TGCGCCAGCAGCCAAGGCCCCAGTAGCAATCAGCCCCAGCATTTT. This translates into CASSQGPSSNQPQHF.

This clonotype was counted between two and nine times. The chain carries TRBV18 and TRBJ1-5; D gene ambiguous. The germline V gene has CDR1 KGHSH and CDR2 LQKENI. CDR3 length equals 14 residues. Between the trimmed V and J ends, which lost 3 bases and 3 bases, there was a span of 9 bases. The CDR3 here is CASSPLGPNQPQHF. The CDR3 region has the DNA TGTGCCAGCTCACCGCTGGGTCCCAATCAGCCCCAGCATTTT.

The gene calls are TRBV12-3 or TRBV12-4 and TRBJ2-5; a weak D match, TRBD1 (5 bases). Deletions cut 5 bases from V and 3 bases from J, with 25 bases between. The CDR3 spans 18 residues. CDR3 bases: TGTGCCAGCAGTGCCCGAATTCGTTTAAGCAGGGCCAAAGAGACCCAGTACTTC. It yields the protein CASSARIRLSRAKETQYF.

The chain has TRBV5-1 and TRBJ2-5; 12 bases are shared with TRBD2. Germline CDR1 SGHRS, CDR2 YFSETQ. CDR3 length equals 18 residues. Trimming cost V 0 bases and J 2 bases; bases outside gene matches: 8. The CDR3 region is CASSLGLAGAVGQETQYF. CDR3 bases: TGCGCCAGCAGCTTGGGACTAGCGGGGGCCGTAGGGCAAGAGACCCAGTACTTC.